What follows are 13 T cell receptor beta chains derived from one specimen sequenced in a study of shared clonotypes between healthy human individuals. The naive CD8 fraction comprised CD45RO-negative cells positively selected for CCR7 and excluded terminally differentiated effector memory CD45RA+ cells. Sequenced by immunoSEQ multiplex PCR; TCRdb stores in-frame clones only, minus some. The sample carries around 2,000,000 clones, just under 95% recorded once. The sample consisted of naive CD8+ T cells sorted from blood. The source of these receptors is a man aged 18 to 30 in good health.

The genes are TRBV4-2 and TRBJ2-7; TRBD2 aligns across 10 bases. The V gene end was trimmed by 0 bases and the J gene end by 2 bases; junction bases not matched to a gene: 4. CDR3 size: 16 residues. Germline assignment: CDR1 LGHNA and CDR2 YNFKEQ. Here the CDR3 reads CASSQDRSGGAYEQYF. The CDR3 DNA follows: TGTGCCAGCAGCCAAGATCGGAGCGGGGGGGCCTACGAGCAGTACTTC.

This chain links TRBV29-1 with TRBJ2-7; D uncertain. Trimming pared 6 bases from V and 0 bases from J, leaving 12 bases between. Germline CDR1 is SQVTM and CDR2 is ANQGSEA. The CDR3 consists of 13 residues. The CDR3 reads CSVRRSSSYEQYF. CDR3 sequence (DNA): TGCAGCGTAAGACGGAGTAGCTCCTACGAGCAGTACTTC.

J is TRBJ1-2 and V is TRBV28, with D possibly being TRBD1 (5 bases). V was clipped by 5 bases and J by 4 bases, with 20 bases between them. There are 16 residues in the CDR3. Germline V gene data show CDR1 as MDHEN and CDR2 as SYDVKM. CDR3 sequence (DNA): TGTGCCAGCAGTACCGGGACGGAACTTTTCCTCTATGGCTACACCTTC. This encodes CASSTGTELFLYGYTF.

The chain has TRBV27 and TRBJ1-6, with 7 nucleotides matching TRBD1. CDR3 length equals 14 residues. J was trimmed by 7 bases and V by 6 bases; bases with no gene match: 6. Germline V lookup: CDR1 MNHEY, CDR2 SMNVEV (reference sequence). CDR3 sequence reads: CASSPTGLNSPLHF. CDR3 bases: TGTGCCAGCAGCCCGACAGGGCTAAATTCACCCCTCCACTTT.

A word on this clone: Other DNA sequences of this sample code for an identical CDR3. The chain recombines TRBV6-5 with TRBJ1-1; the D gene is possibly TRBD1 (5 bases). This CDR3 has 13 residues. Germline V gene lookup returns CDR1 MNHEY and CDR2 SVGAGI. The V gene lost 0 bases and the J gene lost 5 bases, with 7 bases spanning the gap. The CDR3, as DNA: TGTGCCAGCAGTTACTCTGGGGGAACTGAAGCTTTCTTT. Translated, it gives CASSYSGGTEAFF.

The CDR3 DNA is TGTGCCAGCAGTTTATCCCGGGGGGGGGTCTCCTACAATGAGCAGTTCTTC. Residues: CASSLSRGGVSYNEQFF. The chain joins TRBV27 to TRBJ2-1, with TRBD2 matching over 8 bases. After removal of 0 bases from V and 0 bases from J, the junction contained 4 bases not matched to a gene. Germline V gives CDR1 MNHEY, CDR2 SMNVEV (reference sequence). CDR3 size: 17 residues.

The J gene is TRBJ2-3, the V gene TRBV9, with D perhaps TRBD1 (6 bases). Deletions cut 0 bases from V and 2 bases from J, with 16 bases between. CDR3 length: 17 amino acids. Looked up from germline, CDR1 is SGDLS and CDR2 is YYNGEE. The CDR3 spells CASSVALTGVITDTQYF. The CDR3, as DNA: TGTGCCAGCAGCGTAGCTCTGACAGGAGTTATCACAGATACGCAGTATTTT.

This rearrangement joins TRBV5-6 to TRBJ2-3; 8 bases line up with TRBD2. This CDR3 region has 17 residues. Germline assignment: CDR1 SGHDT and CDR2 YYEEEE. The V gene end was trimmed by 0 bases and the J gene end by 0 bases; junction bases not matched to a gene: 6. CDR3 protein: CASSLEPAGASTDTQYF. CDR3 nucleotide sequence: TGTGCCAGCAGCTTGGAACCAGCGGGGGCCAGCACAGATACGCAGTATTTT.

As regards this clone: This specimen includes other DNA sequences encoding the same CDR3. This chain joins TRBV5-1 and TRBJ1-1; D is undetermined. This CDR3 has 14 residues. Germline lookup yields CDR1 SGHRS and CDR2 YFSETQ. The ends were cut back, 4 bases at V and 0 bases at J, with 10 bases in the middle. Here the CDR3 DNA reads TGCGCCAGCAGCCAGGACGTTATGAACACTGAAGCTTTCTTT. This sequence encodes CASSQDVMNTEAFF.

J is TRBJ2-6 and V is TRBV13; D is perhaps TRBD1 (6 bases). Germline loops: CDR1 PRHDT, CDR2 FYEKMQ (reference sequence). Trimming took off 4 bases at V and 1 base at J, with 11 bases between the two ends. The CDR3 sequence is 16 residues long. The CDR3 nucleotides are TGTGCCAGCAGCTCCTGGACAGTGTCTGGGGCCAACGTCCTGACTTTC. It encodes CASSSWTVSGANVLTF.

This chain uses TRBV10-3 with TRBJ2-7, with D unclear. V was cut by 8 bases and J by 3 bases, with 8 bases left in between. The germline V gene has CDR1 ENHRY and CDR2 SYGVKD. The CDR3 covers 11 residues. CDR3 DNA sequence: TGTGCCATCGCAGATTACTACGAGCAGTACTTC. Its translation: CAIADYYEQYF.

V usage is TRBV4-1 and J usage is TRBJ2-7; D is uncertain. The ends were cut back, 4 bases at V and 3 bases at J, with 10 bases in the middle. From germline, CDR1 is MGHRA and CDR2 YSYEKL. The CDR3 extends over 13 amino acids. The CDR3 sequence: CASSLSGYYEQYF. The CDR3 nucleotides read TGCGCCAGCAGCCTTTCGGGTTACTACGAGCAGTACTTC.

CDR3 nucleotide sequence: TGTGCCAGCAGCGACACCGGGACAGGAATGAACACTGAAGCTTTCTTT. Protein product: CASSDTGTGMNTEAFF. The chain carries TRBV7-9 and TRBJ1-1; 8 nucleotides match TRBD1. The V gene end was trimmed by 5 bases and the J gene end by 0 bases; junction bases not matched to a gene: 8. The CDR3 covers 16 residues. Germline V gene lookup returns CDR1 SEHNR and CDR2 FQNEAQ (reference sequence).